Each of the 8 T cell receptor beta chains below was sequenced from the same sample in a study of vaccination and CD4 T cells after COVID-19. Researchers used the Oncomine TCR Beta short-read assay to sequence DNA from cultured CD4+ T cells. Researchers extracted genomic DNA from CD4+ T cells that had been cultured. TCRdb re-called the PCR reads through MiXCR, storing one row per CDR3 protein. The sample carries roughly 9,200 distinct CDR3 sequences, approximately 28% recorded once. Which antigens these TCRs recognize remains unknown. The treatment is: roughly 10-day PBMC culture with coronavirus spike peptide pools or control peptides (ViraFEST assay). Unexposed donor CD4+ T cells predated the COVID-19 pandemic, collected 2011-2018. The sequencing input was CD4+ T cells from blood, cultured in vitro. The receptor set was obtained from a human donor in good health.

The V gene is TRBV6-5, the J gene TRBJ1-1, with TRBD1 matching over 7 bases. Looked up from germline, CDR1 is MNHEY and CDR2 is SVGAGI. V shed 0 bases and J 6 bases; nucleotides not matched to a gene: 7. The CDR3 runs to 15 residues. DNA for the CDR3: TGTGCCAGCAGTTACTCGCAGGGGGAGAGTTCTGAAGCTTTCTTT. It codes for CASSYSQGESSEAFF.

This clonotype was observed a few times. The V and J genes are TRBV7-2 and TRBJ2-1; a weak D match, TRBD1 (6 bases). The CDR3 has 16 amino acids. Germline V CDR1 and CDR2: SGHTA, FQGNSA. The germline V and J ends were trimmed by 5 bases and 7 bases, with 21 bases remaining between them. CDR3 sequence: CASSAWGPGVRNEQFF. CDR3 DNA: TGTGCCAGCAGCGCATGGGGCCCAGGGGTGAGGAATGAGCAGTTCTTC.

This clonotype was counted between two and nine times. The CDR3 protein is CATSRERTGYSYEQYF. The CDR3 DNA follows: TGTGCCACCAGCAGAGAAAGAACGGGGTACTCCTACGAGCAGTACTTC. The chain combines TRBV15 with TRBJ2-7, with D tentatively TRBD2 (5 bases). This CDR3 spans 16 amino acids. Germline V gene lookup returns CDR1 LNHNV and CDR2 YYDKDF (reference sequence). V was trimmed by 0 bases and J by 0 bases, leaving 12 bases between them.

This clonotype has only a few counts. The V and J genes are TRBV19 and TRBJ1-1; D uncertain. CDR3 length: 13 amino acids. From germline, CDR1 is LNHDA and CDR2 SQIVND (reference sequence). Trimming left V 8 bases short and J 0 bases short, with 10 bases between. This chain's CDR3 is CASALHMNTEAFF. The DNA of the CDR3 is TGTGCCAGTGCGTTACACATGAACACTGAAGCTTTCTTT.

This clonotype has a single count. At one of its ends the junction is not consistent with the germline gene, which may arise from a read error. J is TRBJ2-2 and V is TRBV20-1; D might be TRBD1 (6 bases). CDR3 length: 15 amino acids. The germline V gene encodes CDR1 DFQATT and CDR2 SNEGSKA (reference sequence). The CDR3 loop is CSATNRVWNTGEPFF. The CDR3 nucleotides read TGCAGTGCTACGAACAGGGTCTGGAACACCGGGGAGCCGTTTTTT.

This rearrangement joins TRBV6-5 to TRBJ2-2; D is unclear. CDR3 size: 16 residues. Per the germline V gene, CDR1 is MNHEY and CDR2 is SVGAGI. V was cut by 0 bases and J by 0 bases, with 8 bases left in between. CDR3 DNA: TGTGCCAGCAGTTACTCGGCGGAACCGAACACCGGGGAGCTGTTTTTT. This codes for CASSYSAEPNTGELFF.

This clonotype was picked up one time. This chain connects TRBV6-1 to TRBJ2-2; no firm D call. Trimming stripped 6 bases from V and 0 bases from J, with 11 bases between. Germline V gives CDR1 MNHNS, CDR2 SASEGT. The CDR3 has 15 amino acids. Written as DNA, the CDR3 is TGTGCCAGCAGCCCCCGAGCACCGAACACCGGGGAGCTGTTTTTT. Its translation is CASSPRAPNTGELFF.

The CDR3, as DNA: TGTGCCTGGAGTTCCCCCAGGGGACAGAATAATTCACCCCTCCACTTT. This codes for CAWSSPRGQNNSPLHF. The V gene is TRBV30, the J gene TRBJ1-6, with 7 bases identical to TRBD1. V lost 2 bases to trimming and J lost 5 bases; unmatched junction nucleotides: 9. This CDR3 has 16 residues. CDR1 GTSNPN and CDR2 SVGIG come from the germline V gene (reference sequence).